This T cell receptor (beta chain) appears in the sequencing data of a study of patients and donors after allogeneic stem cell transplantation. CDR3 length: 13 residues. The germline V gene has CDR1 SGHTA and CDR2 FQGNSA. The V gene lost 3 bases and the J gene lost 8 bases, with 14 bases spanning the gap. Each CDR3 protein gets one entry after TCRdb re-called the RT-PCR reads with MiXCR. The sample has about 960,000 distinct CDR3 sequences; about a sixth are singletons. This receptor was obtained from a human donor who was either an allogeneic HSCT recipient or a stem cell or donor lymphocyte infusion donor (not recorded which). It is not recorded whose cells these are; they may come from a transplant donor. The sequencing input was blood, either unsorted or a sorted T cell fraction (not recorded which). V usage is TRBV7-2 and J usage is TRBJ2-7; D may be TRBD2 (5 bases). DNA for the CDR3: TGTGCCAGCAGCTTGAATCGAGGAGGACAGCAGTACTTC. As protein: CASSLNRGGQQYF.